The clone carrying this T cell receptor beta chain was counted at least ten times. Its antigen is unidentified. In TCRdb, the 5' RACE reads were re-called with MiXCR into one record per CDR3 protein. Found here are 200,000 to 250,000 distinct CDR3 sequences, roughly 6.6% of them singletons; the top ten hold 12% to 15%. The data belong to a study of CD8 T cells in ankylosing spondylitis. Study-wide points: Clones tied to disease were said to be significantly enriched in matched ankylosing spondylitis synovial fluid. A TCR beta motif made of 7 to 9 highly homologous variants seemed typical of ankylosing spondylitis blood.

The CDR3 is 14 amino acids. CDR1 and CDR2 (germline): SEHNR, FQNEAQ (reference sequence). V trimming: 3 bases; J trimming: 4 bases; junction bases outside the gene matches: 4. The sequenced sample was blood, either unsorted or a sorted T cell fraction (not recorded which). This chain connects TRBV7-9 to TRBJ1-2, with TRBD1 matching 8 bases. This TCR derives from a male donor with ankylosing spondylitis. CDR3 amino acids: CASSFGDRTYGYTF. The CDR3 nucleotides are TGTGCCAGCAGCTTTGGGGACAGGACCTATGGCTACACCTTC.